The next 26 T cell receptor beta chains were all read from a single sample in a study of blood T cells in healthy people across ages. PCR was performed a second time for about 7 to 11 cycles using a sample-barcoded 5' primer and a J-beta primer mix. TCRdb reanalysed the 5' RACE reads using MiXCR and keeps one entry per CDR3 protein. The sample yields 540,000 or so distinct CDR3 sequences, 27% seen once. The sequenced material came from blood. The source of these receptors is a woman in her 70s in good health.

Comment on this clonotype: Germline and junction disagree at one end, which may indicate a read error. This rearrangement joins TRBV20-1 to TRBJ2-5; D tentatively fits TRBD1 or TRBD2 (5 bases each). The CDR3 contains 12 residues. Germline assignment: CDR1 DFQATT and CDR2 SNEGSKA (reference sequence). Here the CDR3 reads CSALGPGEAQYF. CDR3 DNA: TGCAGTGCTCTGGGACCCGGAGAGGCCCAGTACTTC.

Only a few counts were recorded for this clonotype. The chain carries TRBV20-1 and TRBJ2-5; tentatively, D is TRBD1 or TRBD2 (5 bases each). Trimming cost V 1 base and J 5 bases, with 8 bases left between them. CDR1 and CDR2 (germline): DFQATT, SNEGSKA (reference sequence). The CDR3 has 12 residues. The CDR3 DNA is TGCAGTGCTAGAGTGGGGGAGGAGACCCAGTACTTC. It translates to CSARVGEETQYF.

This clonotype occurred a few times. The chain carries TRBV20-1 and TRBJ2-7, with D possibly TRBD1 on 7 matching bases. The V and J ends lost 0 bases and 5 bases respectively, with 20 bases between them. The CDR3 is 16 residues long. The germline CDR1 and CDR2 sequences are DFQATT and SNEGSKA (reference sequence). The CDR3 sequence: CSARDARQGGGNEQYF. CDR3 DNA: TGCAGTGCTAGAGACGCGCGCCAGGGGGGCGGGAACGAGCAGTACTTC.

This clonotype was observed a handful of times. The genes are TRBV7-6 and TRBJ2-1, with D perhaps assigned TRBD1 or TRBD2 (6 bases each). The end of the DNA is better explained by TRBJ2-7, so the J call may be wrong. The length of the CDR3 is 15 residues. From germline, CDR1 is SGHVS and CDR2 FNYEAQ. As DNA, the CDR3 is TGTGCCAGCAGCTTAGAGGGGGGAGAACACTACGAGCAGTACTTC. Translation: CASSLEGGEHYEQYF.

In its sample, this clonotype was seen a few times. CDR3 in DNA: TGTGCCAGCAGGAGAACCAAAAACATTCAGTACTTC. It translates to CASRRTKNIQYF. The chain uses TRBV21-1 and TRBJ2-4. TRBV21-1 is labeled a pseudogene. The CDR3 sequence is 12 residues long.

J is TRBJ1-2 and V is TRBV6-2 or TRBV6-3; 7 nucleotides line up with TRBD1. The CDR3 consists of 17 residues. The germline gives CDR1 MNHEY, CDR2 SVGEGT. V dropped 2 bases and J dropped 1; count of bases not matched to a gene: 10. CDR3 protein: CASSYPTGMGVNYGYTF. The CDR3 DNA is TGTGCCAGCAGTTACCCGACAGGGATGGGAGTTAACTATGGCTACACCTTC.

The genes are TRBV7-2 and TRBJ1-4, with a weak D call TRBD1 (5 bases). Germline assignment: CDR1 SGHTA and CDR2 FQGNSA. V was pared by 3 bases and J by 1 base, with 15 bases between. CDR3 length: 17 residues. The CDR3 loop reads CASSLGLTGLTNEKLFF. In nucleotides, the CDR3 is TGTGCCAGCAGCTTGGGGCTGACGGGGCTAACTAATGAAAAACTGTTTTTT.

This clonotype has more than one count but fewer than ten. This chain connects TRBV29-1 to TRBJ2-5, with 7 bases lining up with TRBD1. Germline lookup yields CDR1 SQVTM and CDR2 ANQGSEA. CDR3 length equals 14 residues. The J segment lost 1 base and the V segment lost 6 bases, leaving 8 bases of the junction unmatched. Written as DNA, the CDR3 is TGCAGCGTAGAACAGGGGATCGGCCAAGAGACCCAGTACTTC. This sequence encodes CSVEQGIGQETQYF.

This clonotype was observed a few times. The chain uses TRBV6-6 and TRBJ2-3; TRBD2 agrees at 10 bases. The J segment lost 4 bases and the V segment lost 6 bases, leaving 7 bases of the junction unmatched. From germline, CDR1 is MNHNY and CDR2 SVGAGI (reference sequence). CDR3 size: 15 residues. This chain's CDR3 is CASRRERGGPDTQYF. CDR3 sequence (DNA): TGTGCCAGCAGACGTGAGCGGGGGGGGCCAGATACGCAGTATTTT.

This chain connects TRBV7-2 to TRBJ1-2; D call uncertain. This CDR3 spans 13 amino acids. The germline V and J ends were trimmed by 3 bases and 8 bases, with 13 bases remaining between them. CDR1 is SGHTA and CDR2 is FQGNSA in the germline V gene. The CDR3 spells CASSFWAVGGYTF. The CDR3 DNA reads TGTGCCAGCAGCTTCTGGGCAGTAGGAGGCTACACCTTC.

The chain employs TRBV29-1 and TRBJ2-5; 11 bases fit TRBD1. Losses at the gene ends were 5 bases for V and 13 bases for J; bases not matched to a gene: 12. In germline, CDR1 is SQVTM, CDR2 ANQGSEA. The CDR3 loop spans 13 amino acids. CDR3: CSVPDRGLRVVYF. As DNA, the CDR3 is TGCAGCGTTCCGGACAGGGGGCTTCGTGTGGTGTACTTC.

The gene calls are TRBV6-2 or TRBV6-3 and TRBJ1-3, with 8 positions matching TRBD1. Germline CDR1 and CDR2: MNHEY and SVGEGT. Trimming took 0 bases from V and 0 from J; bases not matched to a gene: 4. This CDR3 spans 17 amino acids. The CDR3 region has the DNA TGTGCCAGCAGTTACTCGAAGGGACAGGTCTCTGGAAACACCATATATTTT. This encodes CASSYSKGQVSGNTIYF.

The chain joins TRBV6-5 to TRBJ2-5; 8 nucleotides line up with TRBD1. CDR1 is MNHEY and CDR2 is SVGAGI in the germline V gene. J lost 9 bases, V lost 0 bases, and 9 bases had no gene match. The CDR3 totals 15 residues. In DNA, the CDR3 is TGTGCCAGCAGTTACTCGAGGACAGGGTATGGGGCCCAGTACTTC. Translating gives CASSYSRTGYGAQYF.

This clonotype was found many times. This sequence joins TRBV7-2 and TRBJ2-1; no clear D gene. Germline V gives CDR1 SGHTA, CDR2 FQGNSA. V dropped 5 bases and J dropped 7 bases, with 18 bases sitting between them. The CDR3 has 15 residues. The CDR3 reads CASSPVPFEVNEQFF. The CDR3 nucleotides read TGTGCCAGCAGCCCAGTCCCCTTCGAGGTTAATGAGCAGTTCTTC. Together with reference TRBV7-2 and TRBJ2-1, the CDR3 gives the full variable domain: GAGVSQSPSNKVTEKGKDVELRCDPISGHTALYWYRQSLGQGLEFLIYFQGNSAPDKSGLPSDRFSAERTGGSVSTLTIQRTQQEDSAVYLCASSPVPFEVNEQFFGPGTRLTVL.

The rearrangement uses TRBV12-3 or TRBV12-4 and TRBJ2-5, with D uncertain. Matching the DNA end better, TRBJ2-7 makes the J call doubtful. This CDR3 spans 14 amino acids. As DNA, the CDR3 is TGTGCCAGCAGTCTTCTGACCGTCAACTACGAGCAGTACTTC. Protein sequence: CASSLLTVNYEQYF.

This sequence joins TRBV11-2 and TRBJ2-7, with D perhaps TRBD1 or TRBD2 (6 bases each). Germline V gene lookup returns CDR1 SGHAT and CDR2 FQNNGV. V was cut by 5 bases and J by 5 bases, with 16 bases left in between. The CDR3 is made up of 14 amino acids. This CDR3 is CASSTRDTDDEQYF. The CDR3 DNA is TGTGCCAGCAGCACGCGGGACACGGACGACGAGCAGTACTTC.

The table lists this clonotype with a few counts. The chain carries TRBV6-1 and TRBJ1-1; D remains ambiguous. Germline CDR1 and CDR2: MNHNS and SASEGT. V was shortened by 4 bases and J by 3 bases, with 9 bases between the two germline ends. The CDR3 sequence is 13 residues long. The DNA for the CDR3 is TGTGCCAGCAGTGTGGACCCCTACACTGAAGCTTTCTTT. Translation: CASSVDPYTEAFF.

This clonotype came up a few times. This chain uses TRBV7-2 with TRBJ2-3, with 15 positions matching TRBD2. V lost 5 bases and J lost 6; bases outside the gene matches: 9. The CDR3 runs to 17 residues. CDR1 and CDR2 (germline): SGHTA, FQGNSA. CDR3 nucleotide sequence: TGTGCCAGCAGCCCCGGACTAGCGGGGGGGCGAGTGGATACGCAGTATTTT. It yields the protein CASSPGLAGGRVDTQYF. Full variable domain (remainder filled in from reference TRBV7-2 and TRBJ2-3): GAGVSQSPSNKVTEKGKDVELRCDPISGHTALYWYRQSLGQGLEFLIYFQGNSAPDKSGLPSDRFSAERTGGSVSTLTIQRTQQEDSAVYLCASSPGLAGGRVDTQYFGPGTRLTVL.

The chain employs TRBV5-1 and TRBJ1-2; perhaps TRBD1 as D (6 bases). V was trimmed by 4 bases and J by 5 bases, leaving 15 bases between them. The CDR3 has 14 residues. Germline V gene data show CDR1 as SGHRS and CDR2 as YFSETQ. This CDR3 reads CASSPEDSAYGYTF. In DNA form, the CDR3 reads TGCGCCAGCAGCCCAGAGGACAGCGCATATGGCTACACCTTC.

This clonotype was counted only a few times. The chain combines TRBV5-1 with TRBJ2-3; 8 nucleotides agree with TRBD2. The V gene's germline CDR1 is SGHRS and CDR2 YFSETQ. The CDR3 is made up of 18 amino acids. The V gene end was trimmed by 0 bases and the J gene end by 0 bases; junction bases not matched to a gene: 9. The chain's CDR3 is CASSLDGAGAPSTDTQYF. The CDR3 DNA is TGCGCCAGCAGCTTGGATGGAGCGGGGGCCCCTAGCACAGATACGCAGTATTTT. Drawing the rest from reference TRBV5-1 and TRBJ2-3, the complete variable domain is KAGVTQTPRYLIKTRGQQVTLSCSPISGHRSVSWYQQTPGQGLQFLFEYFSETQRNKGNFPGRFSGRQFSNSRSEMNVSTLELGDSALYLCASSLDGAGAPSTDTQYFGPGTRLTVL.

This clonotype occurred a few times. The chain links TRBV4-2 to TRBJ1-1; D unclear. Germline CDR1 and CDR2: LGHNA and YNFKEQ. CDR3 length equals 13 residues. The V end was cut by 2 bases, the J end by 2 bases, with 6 bases between. CDR3 in DNA: TGTGCCAGCAGCCAACGCACAAACACTGAAGCTTTCTTT. Amino acid sequence: CASSQRTNTEAFF.

The CDR3 region is CASSLAESPQYF. The DNA for the CDR3 is TGTGCCAGCAGTTTAGCCGAGTCGCCCCAGTACTTC. The V gene is TRBV12-3 or TRBV12-4, the J gene TRBJ2-5; D is undetermined. Deletions cut 0 bases from V and 9 bases from J, with 8 bases between. The CDR3 length is 12 residues.

The V call is TRBV7-3, the J call TRBJ1-5; perhaps TRBD1 as D (6 bases). This CDR3 spans 11 amino acids. V was trimmed by 4 bases and J by 13 bases, leaving 11 bases between them. Germline V gives CDR1 SGHTA, CDR2 FQGTGA. CDR3 amino acids: CASSSSTGQHF. In nucleotides, the CDR3 is TGTGCCAGCAGCTCATCGACAGGTCAGCATTTT.

This clonotype was found many times. The gene calls are TRBV12-3 or TRBV12-4 and TRBJ2-5; 7 nucleotides agree with TRBD2. Trimming removed 6 bases from V and 5 bases from J; junction bases left unmatched: 9. This CDR3 contains 14 residues. CDR3 nucleotides: TGTGCCAGCAGCCACCGAGCGGGGCTGGAGACCCAGTACTTC. Its protein is CASSHRAGLETQYF.

This clonotype appeared a few times. The chain links TRBV11-2 to TRBJ2-5; 8 positions agree with TRBD2. The better agreement between TRBJ2-1 and the DNA end casts doubt on the J call. Germline V gene sequence: CDR1 SGHAT, CDR2 FQNNGV. This CDR3 has 17 residues. DNA of the CDR3: TGTGCCAGCAGCTTCGCCTTAGCGGGGTGGGGTAGGAATGAGCAGTTCTTC. As protein: CASSFALAGWGRNEQFF.

The CDR3 spells CASSLVYSPLENTEAFF. DNA of the CDR3: TGCGCCAGCAGCTTGGTGTACAGTCCCTTGGAGAACACTGAAGCTTTCTTT. This chain joins TRBV5-1 and TRBJ1-1; D unclear. The V and J ends lost 0 bases and 1 base respectively, with 16 bases between them. Looked up from germline, CDR1 is SGHRS and CDR2 is YFSETQ. The CDR3 spans 17 residues.